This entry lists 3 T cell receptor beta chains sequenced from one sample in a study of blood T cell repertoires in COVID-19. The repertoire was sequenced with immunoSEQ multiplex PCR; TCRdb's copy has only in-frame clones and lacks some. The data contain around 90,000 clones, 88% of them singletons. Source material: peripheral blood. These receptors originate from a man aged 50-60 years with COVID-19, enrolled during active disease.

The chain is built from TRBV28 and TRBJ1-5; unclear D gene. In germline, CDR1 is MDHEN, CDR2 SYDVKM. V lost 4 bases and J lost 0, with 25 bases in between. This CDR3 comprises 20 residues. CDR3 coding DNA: TGTGCCAGCAGTTCTAGCCCCGGGGTTCGGTCCTATTATAGCAATCAGCCCCAGCATTTT. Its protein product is CASSSSPGVRSYYSNQPQHF.

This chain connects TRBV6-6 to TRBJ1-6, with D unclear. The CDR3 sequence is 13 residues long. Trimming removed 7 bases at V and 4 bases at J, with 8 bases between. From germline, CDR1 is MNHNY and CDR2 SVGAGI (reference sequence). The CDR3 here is CASTTGYNSPLHF. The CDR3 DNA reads TGTGCCAGCACCACGGGGTATAATTCACCCCTCCACTTT.

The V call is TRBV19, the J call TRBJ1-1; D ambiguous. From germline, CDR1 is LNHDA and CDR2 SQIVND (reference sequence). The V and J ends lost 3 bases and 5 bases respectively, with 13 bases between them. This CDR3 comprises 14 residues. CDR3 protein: CASSILGRRTEAFF. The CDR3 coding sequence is TGTGCCAGTAGTATTCTGGGCAGGAGGACTGAAGCTTTCTTT. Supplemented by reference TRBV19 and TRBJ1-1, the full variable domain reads DGGITQSPKYLFRKEGQNVTLSCEQNLNHDAMYWYRQDPGQGLRLIYYSQIVNDFQKGDIAEGYSVSREKKESFPLTVTSAQKNPTAFYLCASSILGRRTEAFFGQGTRLTVV.